These 22 T cell receptor beta chains came from one sample sequenced in a study of technical replicates of blood from a handful of donors. Measured with immunoSEQ multiplex PCR; TCRdb has only the in-frame clones, and not every one. This table holds some 94,000 clones, roughly 94% found once. Sequencing input: T cells isolated from PBMCs. The receptor source for this set is a human donor in good health.

The chain carries TRBV2 and TRBJ1-2, with 8 bases matching TRBD1. The germline V gene has CDR1 SNHLY and CDR2 FYNNEI. CDR3 length: 16 residues. After removal of 0 bases from V and 4 bases from J, the junction contained 7 bases not matched to a gene. The CDR3 region is CASSEAGGQDPYGYTF. DNA for the CDR3: TGTGCCAGCAGTGAAGCAGGGGGACAGGACCCCTATGGCTACACCTTC.

The chain joins TRBV2 to TRBJ2-3; possible D gene TRBD2, 6 bases. V was trimmed by 5 bases and J by 8 bases, leaving 23 bases between them. Per the germline V gene, CDR1 is SNHLY and CDR2 is FYNNEI. The CDR3 runs to 16 residues. Here the CDR3 DNA reads TGTGCCAGCAGTTCCTTCCGGGACTTCTCCCCCAGTACGCAGTATTTT. It specifies CASSSFRDFSPSTQYF.

The chain carries TRBV30 and TRBJ1-3; the D gene is possibly TRBD1 (6 bases). V gave up 3 bases and J gave up 0 bases, with 9 bases separating them. The CDR3 contains 14 residues. CDR1 and CDR2 (germline): GTSNPN, SVGIG (reference sequence). CDR3 protein: CAWRGGGSGNTIYF. CDR3 bases: TGTGCCTGGAGAGGGGGGGGCTCTGGAAACACCATATATTTT. The full variable domain, rest sourced from reference TRBV30 and TRBJ1-3, is SQTIHQWPATLVQPVGSPLSLECTVEGTSNPNLYWYRQAAGRGLQLLFYSVGIGQISSEVPQNLSASRPQDRQFILSSKKLLLSDSGFYLCAWRGGGSGNTIYFGEGSWLTVV.

This chain links TRBV30 with TRBJ1-2; 8 nucleotides line up with TRBD1. This CDR3 region has 15 residues. The V segment lost 2 bases and the J segment 0 bases; nucleotides outside the gene matches: 5. Germline CDR1 reads GTSNPN; CDR2 reads SVGIG (reference sequence). This CDR3 reads CAWSTDRATNYGYTF. CDR3 in DNA: TGTGCCTGGAGTACGGACAGGGCGACTAACTATGGCTACACCTTC.

V usage is TRBV6-5 and J usage is TRBJ2-7; no clear D gene. V lost 5 bases, J lost 3 bases, and 17 bases lay in between. The CDR3 contains 15 residues. CDR1 MNHEY and CDR2 SVGAGI come from the germline V gene. CDR3 sequence (DNA): TGTGCCAGCAGTCGGCGGCCTAGTTATCGCTACGAGCAGTACTTC. Protein product: CASSRRPSYRYEQYF.

The V call is TRBV6-4, the J call TRBJ2-1; 9 bases agree with TRBD2. There are 16 residues in the CDR3. The germline V gene has CDR1 MRHNA and CDR2 SNTAGT. J was trimmed by 7 bases and V by 0 bases; bases with no gene match: 7. CDR3 nucleotide sequence: TGTGCCAGCAGTGACTCAGGGCTAGCGGGGACGAATGAGCAGTTCTTC. Amino acid sequence: CASSDSGLAGTNEQFF.

The gene calls are TRBV7-6 and TRBJ1-1; no definite D call. The V end lost 4 bases, the J end lost 5 bases, and 5 bases lay between the germline ends. This CDR3 spans 11 amino acids. Per germline, CDR1 SGHVS and CDR2 FNYEAQ. The CDR3 nucleotides read TGTGCCAGCAGCTCGGGTACTGAAGCTTTCTTT. Translated, it gives CASSSGTEAFF.

V gene TRBV7-9 combines with J gene TRBJ2-3, with D maybe TRBD2 (5 bases). Trimming removed 1 base from V and 1 base from J, with 9 bases in between. Per germline, CDR1 SEHNR and CDR2 FQNEAQ (reference sequence). The CDR3 contains 15 residues. The CDR3 DNA follows: TGTGCCAGCAGCTTAGTTCCGGAGGGCACAGATACGCAGTATTTT. Amino acids: CASSLVPEGTDTQYF.

This chain connects TRBV19 to TRBJ2-7; possible D gene TRBD2, 5 bases. Trimming removed 1 base at V and 2 bases at J, with 12 bases between. The V gene's germline CDR1 is LNHDA and CDR2 SQIVND (reference sequence). The CDR3 has 15 residues. The CDR3 sequence is CASSIGRTIPYEQYF. DNA for the CDR3: TGTGCCAGTAGTATAGGGAGGACGATACCCTACGAGCAGTACTTC. The entire variable domain, with the rest obtained from reference TRBV19 and TRBJ2-7, is as follows: DGGITQSPKYLFRKEGQNVTLSCEQNLNHDAMYWYRQDPGQGLRLIYYSQIVNDFQKGDIAEGYSVSREKKESFPLTVTSAQKNPTAFYLCASSIGRTIPYEQYFGPGTRLTVT.

CDR3 in DNA: TGTGCCAGCAGGTTCCAGGGTTCCTACGAGCAGTACTTC. It is translated as CASRFQGSYEQYF. The chain recombines TRBV28 with TRBJ2-7; a possible D gene is TRBD1 (5 bases). The V gene's germline CDR1 is MDHEN and CDR2 SYDVKM. Trimming left V 6 bases short and J 1 base short, with 10 bases between. There are 13 residues in the CDR3.

The rearrangement uses TRBV11-2 and TRBJ2-1, with TRBD2 as a possible D gene (6 bases). Germline-derived CDR1 and CDR2 are SGHAT and FQNNGV. Trimming pared 3 bases from V and 8 bases from J, leaving 11 bases between. This CDR3 has 13 residues. The CDR3 nucleotides read TGTGCCAGCAGCTTCCCGGGAGTGGATGAGCAGTTCTTC. It codes for CASSFPGVDEQFF.

The rearrangement links TRBV27 to TRBJ2-7; 12 bases match TRBD2. Germline trimming cut 7 bases from V and 2 bases from J; bases unmatched to any gene: 3. CDR1 and CDR2 (germline): MNHEY, SMNVEV (reference sequence). The CDR3 extends over 14 amino acids. In nucleotides, the CDR3 is TGTGCCAGCACAACTAGCGGGGGGACCTACGAGCAGTACTTC. Protein: CASTTSGGTYEQYF.

This clone was seen just once. The V call is TRBV4-3, the J call TRBJ2-2, with 10 bases matching TRBD1. In germline, CDR1 is LGHNA, CDR2 YSLEER. V lost 2 bases, J lost 7 bases, and 13 bases stayed unmatched. The CDR3 is made up of 18 amino acids. In nucleotides, the CDR3 is TGCGCCAGCAGCCAAAACAGACCGGGACAGGGGACGATCGGGGAGCTGTTTTTT. It specifies CASSQNRPGQGTIGELFF.

The CDR3 DNA sequence: TGTGCCAGCAGCTTAACCGGGACAGGGGTATTTTTGAGGACTGAAGCTTTCTTT. This gives the protein CASSLTGTGVFLRTEAFF. V gene TRBV5-6 combines with J gene TRBJ1-1, with 10 bases aligning to TRBD1. Germline assignment: CDR1 SGHDT and CDR2 YYEEEE. The CDR3 runs to 18 residues. V shed 2 bases, J shed 5 bases, and the junction held 15 bases outside the gene matches.

V gene TRBV7-8 combines with J gene TRBJ2-3, with TRBD1 matching over 9 bases. With 2 bases clipped from V and 4 bases from J, the junction kept 4 bases outside the gene matches. This CDR3 region has 15 residues. Germline V gives CDR1 SGHVS, CDR2 FQNEAQ. CDR3 nucleotides: TGTGCCAGCAGCTTAAACAGGGGGCGTTCAGATACGCAGTATTTT. As protein: CASSLNRGRSDTQYF.

This clone appeared a single time. This chain joins TRBV6-5 and TRBJ1-4; D might be TRBD1 (5 bases). V shed 6 bases and J shed 5 bases, with 13 bases lying between them. In germline, CDR1 is MNHEY, CDR2 SVGAGI. This CDR3 is built from 14 residues. The CDR3 sequence is CASRNVGENEKLFF. Here the CDR3 DNA reads TGTGCCAGCAGGAACGTAGGGGAAAATGAAAAACTGTTTTTT.

The chain employs TRBV4-1 and TRBJ1-5, with D possibly matching TRBD1 (6 bases). The CDR3 runs to 14 residues. Germline lookup yields CDR1 MGHRA and CDR2 YSYEKL. V lost 4 bases and J 5 bases, leaving 12 bases between the germline ends. This chain's CDR3 is CASSPGQSYQPQHF. Here the CDR3 DNA reads TGCGCCAGCAGCCCCGGACAGTCCTATCAGCCCCAGCATTTT.

This clone was observed a single time. J is TRBJ2-1 and V is TRBV7-3; 13 bases match TRBD2. Germline V CDR1 and CDR2: SGHTA, FQGTGA. Unmatched junction bases numbered 5, after V lost 3 bases and J lost 6 bases. The length of the CDR3 is 16 residues. The CDR3 DNA sequence: TGTGCCAGCAGCTTTGGGACTAGCGGGAACGTCAATGAGCAGTTCTTC. It is translated as CASSFGTSGNVNEQFF. The variable domain in full, with the rest retrieved from reference TRBV7-3 and TRBJ2-1, is GAGVSQTPSNKVTEKGKYVELRCDPISGHTALYWYRQSLGQGPEFLIYFQGTGAADDSGLPNDRFFAVRPEGSVSTLKIQRTERGDSAVYLCASSFGTSGNVNEQFFGPGTRLTVL.

The rearrangement joins TRBV6-6 to TRBJ1-1, with D perhaps TRBD1 (6 bases). The V end was cut by 7 bases, the J end by 4 bases, with 19 bases between. Germline CDR1 is MNHNY and CDR2 is SVGAGI (reference sequence). The CDR3 is 15 amino acids. The CDR3 loop reads CASNPWEGEATEAFF. The CDR3 bases are TGTGCCAGCAACCCGTGGGAGGGGGAGGCCACTGAAGCTTTCTTT.

The chain joins TRBV7-6 to TRBJ2-5, with no clear D. The CDR3 spans 12 residues. V was clipped by 2 bases and J by 3 bases, with 4 bases between them. CDR1 SGHVS and CDR2 FNYEAQ come from the germline V gene. This CDR3 is CASSLSEETQYF. CDR3 nucleotides: TGTGCCAGCAGCTTATCTGAAGAGACCCAGTACTTC.

The CDR3 protein is CASSLNRGEKLFF. In DNA form, the CDR3 reads TGTGCCAGCAGCTTAAACAGAGGGGAAAAACTGTTTTTT. This chain connects TRBV7-3 to TRBJ1-4, with unresolved D. CDR3 length equals 13 residues. Trimming removed 1 base at V and 8 bases at J, with 8 bases between. CDR1 SGHTA and CDR2 FQGTGA come from the germline V gene.

The rearrangement links TRBV6-5 to TRBJ2-7; 7 bases align to TRBD1. The CDR3 has 14 residues. With 5 bases clipped from V and 6 bases from J, the junction kept 10 bases outside the gene matches. Looked up from germline, CDR1 is MNHEY and CDR2 is SVGAGI. The CDR3 is CASSSRGHGGEQYF. The CDR3 DNA is TGTGCCAGCAGTAGTAGGGGGCATGGTGGCGAGCAGTACTTC.